These 12 T cell receptor beta chains came from one sample sequenced in a study of CD8 T cells in ankylosing spondylitis. TCRdb used MiXCR to reprocess the 5' RACE reads, holding one entry per CDR3 protein. The data contain some 200,000 distinct CDR3 sequences, 15% to 20% of them singletons. The specimen sequenced was blood, either unsorted or a sorted T cell fraction (not recorded which). Receptor source: a male donor under 30 with ankylosing spondylitis or in good health (not recorded which).

This sequence joins TRBV25-1 and TRBJ1-2; TRBD1 matches at 10 bases. CDR1 and CDR2 (germline): MGHDK, SYGVNS. CDR3 length: 15 residues. Trimming removed 5 bases from V and 2 bases from J; junction bases left unmatched: 5. In DNA form, the CDR3 reads TGTGCCAGCAGTTATCCGGGACAGGGGAACTATGGCTACACCTTC. It codes for CASSYPGQGNYGYTF.

In its sample, this clonotype was seen many times. The rearrangement joins TRBV20-1 to TRBJ2-7; the D call may be TRBD1 or TRBD2 (6 bases each). The CDR3 covers 15 residues. Trimming pared 0 bases from V and 4 bases from J, leaving 16 bases between. Germline CDR1 and CDR2: DFQATT and SNEGSKA (reference sequence). CDR3 residues: CSARDQVRRGYEQYF. The CDR3 DNA reads as TGCAGTGCTAGAGACCAGGTTAGGAGGGGGTACGAGCAGTACTTC.

This clonotype occurred many times. The chain has TRBV3-1 and TRBJ2-7; 7 nucleotides line up with TRBD2. The junction had 11 bases not matched to a gene; V was cut back by 3 bases and J by 0 bases. In germline, CDR1 is LGHDT, CDR2 YNNKEL (reference sequence). The CDR3 runs to 17 residues. In DNA, the CDR3 is TGTGCCAGCAGCCAGGGCTACCGGGAGGTGGGCTCCTACGAGCAGTACTTC. Its translation is CASSQGYREVGSYEQYF.

This clonotype was recorded many times. V and J are TRBV12-3 or TRBV12-4 and TRBJ2-7, with 8 bases lining up with TRBD2. CDR3 length: 15 amino acids. J gave up 1 base and V 4 bases, and 6 bases lay outside the gene matches. The CDR3 nucleotides read TGTGCCAGCAGTTCGGGGGGGGTTGGTTCCTACGAGCAGTACTTC. Its protein is CASSSGGVGSYEQYF.

This clonotype was recorded at least ten times. The DNA of the CDR3 is TGTGCCAGCAGTCCCCCGGGGACCCAACGGGCCAACGTCCTGACTTTC. It specifies CASSPPGTQRANVLTF. The chain couples TRBV12-3 or TRBV12-4 to TRBJ2-6; the D call may be TRBD1 or TRBD2 (5 bases each). The V end was cut by 5 bases, the J end by 5 bases, with 16 bases between. The CDR3 extends over 16 amino acids.

This clonotype occurred many times. The chain uses TRBV5-1 and TRBJ2-1, with 8 positions matching TRBD2. Per the germline V gene, CDR1 is SGHRS and CDR2 is YFSETQ. V shed 4 bases and J 6 bases; nucleotides not matched to a gene: 3. The length of the CDR3 is 13 residues. The CDR3 loop is CASSAGGGNEQFF. The CDR3 coding sequence is TGCGCCAGCAGCGCGGGAGGAGGCAATGAGCAGTTCTTC.

This clonotype has a handful of counts. The rearrangement links TRBV12-5 to TRBJ2-1; D is undetermined. Germline-derived CDR1 and CDR2 are LGHNT and FRNRAP. The V end was cut by 5 bases, the J end by 5 bases, with 1 base between. The CDR3 runs to 10 residues. This CDR3 reads CASGNNEQFF. The CDR3 bases are TGTGCTAGTGGTAACAATGAGCAGTTCTTC.

This clonotype appeared many times. The rearrangement uses TRBV28 and TRBJ1-1; D remains ambiguous. Per the germline V gene, CDR1 is MDHEN and CDR2 is SYDVKM. The length of the CDR3 is 14 residues. V was shortened by 7 bases and J by 0 bases, with 12 bases between the two germline ends. The CDR3 bases are TGTGCCAGCACCTCCTCGGGGATGAACACTGAAGCTTTCTTT. This sequence encodes CASTSSGMNTEAFF. The entire variable domain, with the rest obtained from reference TRBV28 and TRBJ1-1, is as follows: DVKVTQSSRYLVKRTGEKVFLECVQDMDHENMFWYRQDPGLGLRLIYFSYDVKMKEKGDIPEGYSVSREKKERFSLILESASTNQTSMYLCASTSSGMNTEAFFGQGTRLTVV.

This clonotype was recorded many times. This rearrangement joins TRBV12-3 or TRBV12-4 to TRBJ2-3; D may be TRBD2 (5 bases). The CDR3 is 12 residues long. The V end was cut by 3 bases, the J end by 9 bases, with 10 bases between. The CDR3 protein is CASSFGGLTQYF. The CDR3 coding sequence is TGTGCCAGCAGTTTCGGCGGGCTAACGCAGTATTTT.

The chain links TRBV29-1 to TRBJ1-1; 8 bases are a match to TRBD1. Germline lookup yields CDR1 SQVTM and CDR2 ANQGSEA. CDR3 length: 13 residues. The J segment lost 5 bases and the V segment lost 6 bases, leaving 8 bases of the junction unmatched. The CDR3: CSVHGQGGTEAFF. CDR3 DNA sequence: TGCAGCGTCCATGGACAGGGCGGGACTGAAGCTTTCTTT. The full variable domain, its missing parts supplied by reference TRBV29-1 and TRBJ1-1, is SAVISQKPSRDICQRGTSLTIQCQVDSQVTMMFWYRQQPGQSLTLIATANQGSEATYESGFVIDKFPISRPNLTFSTLTVSNMSPEDSSIYLCSVHGQGGTEAFFGQGTRLTVV.

This clonotype was counted ten times or more. The chain employs TRBV24-1 and TRBJ2-2, with TRBD1 matching 7 bases. CDR1 KGHDR and CDR2 SFDVKD come from the germline V gene. The CDR3 contains 17 residues. The V and J ends lost 2 bases and 5 bases, in that order; junction bases with no gene match: 10. The CDR3 loop is CATSDYRTGFATGELFF. DNA for the CDR3: TGTGCCACCAGTGATTACCGGACAGGTTTCGCGACCGGGGAGCTGTTTTTT.

V and J are TRBV7-6 and TRBJ2-7; tentative D call: TRBD2 (6 bases). CDR1 is SGHVS and CDR2 is FNYEAQ in the germline V gene. CDR3 size: 16 residues. V lost 4 bases and J 1 base, leaving 17 bases between the germline ends. The CDR3 sequence is CASSSKLATLSYEQYF. CDR3 nucleotides: TGTGCCAGCAGCTCAAAGCTAGCGACGCTTTCCTACGAGCAGTACTTC.